This TCR beta chain was recorded in a study of T cell responses to AZD1222 COVID-19 vaccine. General study results and limits: Repertoires were obtained only post-peak T cell response. Targets within unmutated variant regions were reportedly found for nearly half of spike-specific TCRs.

V gave up 3 bases and J gave up 6 bases; unmatched junction bases: 16. Germline V gene sequence: CDR1 LNHDA, CDR2 SQIVND (reference sequence). This CDR3 is built from 18 residues. In its sample, this clone was seen once. Its antigen is not known. Profiled with immunoSEQ multiplex PCR; TCRdb holds only in-frame clones, not every one. The sample records about 130,000 clones, 85% to 95% being singletons. The material was peripheral blood, obtained on day 0 of AZD1222 vaccination. V usage is TRBV19 and J usage is TRBJ1-1, with 10 bases matching TRBD1. This receptor was identified in an adult in good health. DNA of the CDR3: TGTGCCAGTAGTATCGCCGGCCGGGGACAGGGGAAGTGGGCTGAAGCTTTCTTT. As protein: CASSIAGRGQGKWAEAFF.